This T cell receptor beta chain was obtained from a study of cytomegalovirus exposure and HLA in healthy donors (dated by TCRdb to 2016 to 2017). Looking at the study overall: According to an earlier analysis of a few hundred of the donors, 150 million to 200 million T cells yielded 95 million to 140 million unique TCR beta sequences and around 280 Gb of sequence data. Roughly 300 gigabases of sequencing data and 80 million or so unique TCR sequences were included in an early release covering several hundred HLA-typed donors. Of the roughly 390 genotyped donors, 65% to 90% fell in the genetic ancestry cluster associated with self-reported Caucasian donors. The study aimed to test whether cataloging public T cell receptors could reveal signatures of past pathogen exposure. The T cell repertoires of 666 subjects were profiled by immunosequencing and related to cytomegalovirus serostatus. Along with the approximately 670-subject first cohort, a separate validation cohort of over a hundred different subjects was used. To predict cytomegalovirus infection status, the study brought together high-throughput TCR immunosequencing, statistical association of individual TCRs with disease status, and machine learning. In a later analysis, previously published TCR beta repertoires from several hundred donors were re-analyzed and high-resolution HLA genotyping was added so that TCR occurrence patterns could be studied. The later analysis used no new phenotypic data to find candidate immune exposures, relying instead on TCR beta sequences and their occurrence across donors. An earlier analysis of 587 of the donors applied high-throughput TCR beta sequencing to assess whether each TCR beta V gene segment acted as functional or pseudogenic. Alongside the repertoire data, information on donor age, sex, ethnicity and CMV serostatus was compiled. In a later genetic analysis, genome-wide SNP genotypes for about three fifths of the roughly 670 donors were used, and that subset was treated as a discovery cohort. Every discovery cohort repertoire had been produced on one sequencing platform. Both class I and class II loci were covered by HLA typing, at four-digit resolution. Typing coverage varied by locus: roughly 629-640 donors for A, B, C, DRB1 and DQB1; approximately 500 for DQA1; around 570 for DPA1; around 490 for DPB1. Because of strong linkage in the cohort, roughly 5 DR-DQ haplotypes were treated as single units for association and clustering. Across 300 to 400 genotyped donors of the cohort, an average of roughly 250,000 unique TCR beta nucleotide sequences per donor were sequenced, and 15% to 20% of those sequences were non-productive.

The library was built by means of the immunoSEQ multiplex PCR assay. A mixture of 60 forward primers for TCR Vbeta segments and 13 reverse primers for TCR Jbeta segments was used in the multiplex PCR. The CDR3 region of rearranged TCR beta genes was amplified from genomic DNA by a multiplex PCR assay. The amplified TCR beta libraries were sequenced on the Illumina HiSeq System as 87-base-pair reads. The source study handled its data this way. In a later analysis, about 80 million unique TCR beta chains were counted across the 650 to 750 repertoires, and roughly 11 million of these chains were shared by at least two donors. Raw reads were error-corrected and collapsed into unique sequences by a nearest-neighbor algorithm in which closely related sequences were merged to remove PCR and sequencing errors. Alignment of CDR3 sequences to IMGT reference sequences was used to assign V, D and J gene segments. For a sequence to be retained, a match of at least six nucleotides to both a V gene segment and a J gene segment was required. Rearrangements were classified as productive when the CDR3 lacked stop codons and remained in frame with V and J, and all other rearrangements were classified as non-productive. CDR3 was defined by IMGT convention, running from the second conserved V-encoded cysteine to the conserved J-encoded phenylalanine. In an earlier analysis of around 570 of the donors, sequences lacking an unambiguous match to a single V gene segment were excluded. An earlier analysis of about 590 of the donors classified V segments as functional when productive rearrangements were above 56.7% and as segregating when the standard deviation between donors was above 5%. To diagnose cytomegalovirus status from the catalog of TCR beta chain sequences, a statistical classification framework was built. A later analysis assigned V and J genes by comparing TCR nucleotide sequences with IMGT/GENE-DB human TR gene sequences. Using the TCRdist pipeline, a later analysis assigned CDR3 sequences along with most-parsimonious VDJ recombination scenarios. In a later analysis, each TCR beta chain was defined by its CDR3 amino acid sequence together with its V-gene family, and reads lacking a unique V-gene family were excluded. As a way to deal with suspected cross-contamination and a sequencing artifact, a later analysis dropped 450 to 600 nucleotide sequences that were highly shared and had low generation probability. For each public chain, a later analysis derived a clonal expansion index from normalized ranks of inferred template counts within each repertoire. In a later analysis, generation probabilities were computed with a VDJ recombination model fitted to out-of-frame rearrangements, and the resulting probabilities were checked against IGoR. In a later analysis, hypergeometric tests were used to score TCR-TCR, TCR-HLA and TCR-CMV co-occurrence, with a repertoire-size bias correction applied to TCR pairs. A later analysis estimated false discovery rates by permuting HLA or CMV assignments 20 times. In a later analysis, co-occurring TCRs were grouped with DBSCAN, and TCRdist sequence similarity was added when clustering was performed within HLA-allele-positive subsets. For co-occurrence clustering, repertoires with fewer than 30,000 or more than 120,000 public chains were excluded, along with five repertoires with anomalous nucleotide sharing. TCRdb's version of the immuneACCESS table is confined to in-frame rearrangements and falls short of the full clone set. An unresolved V gene accounts for under half of the shortfall where checked; the remainder is of unknown origin. V and J calls and clone size are given by that table; D and trimming were obtained from the DNA. For this sample, the table gives 130,000 to 150,000 clones. The ten largest clones add up to roughly 1.6% of the sample.

The cohort consisted of some 730 healthy bone marrow donors. At the time of sampling, all cohort members were nominally healthy, though unrecorded immune exposures were likely present. The donor tested CMV seronegative, placing the donor among the 350 to 400 seronegative members of the cohort. A peripheral blood sample was collected from each donor, and TCR beta sequencing was performed on peripheral blood mononuclear cells. Genomic DNA extraction from the blood cell samples was performed with the Qiagen DNeasy Blood Extraction Kit. A word on this clone: The target of this receptor is not known.

The study at large found these results: In a later analysis, the rate of TCR association differed among HLA loci, with DRB1 alleles having the most associated TCRs and HLA-C alleles having the fewest. In a later analysis, HLA-associated TCR beta chains showed more clonal expansion and lower generation probabilities than non-associated chains that were equally common. Several of the top co-occurrence clusters appeared to be linked to parvovirus B19, influenza, CMV and Epstein-Barr virus, according to a later analysis. Because counts were too low, around 18 rarely observed V segments, including chromosome 9 orphons, were left out of the earlier analysis of 587 of the donors. Broadly in line with IMGT annotations, most TCR beta V segments showed up in productive rearrangements about 87% or about 30% of the time in an earlier analysis of several hundred of the donors. A cluster of highly shared sequence variants was judged likely to be a technical artifact of the sequencing pipeline. Presence/absence analyses assumed roughly uniform sequencing depth across donors, an assumption that may not hold. Linkage disequilibrium might explain the correlated functional status among segregating V segments, but an unknown experimental factor could not be excluded. According to the authors, the approach could potentially be generalized to other disease states and immunological phenotypes. In a later analysis, most CMV-associated TCR beta chains were found to appear HLA-restricted, with HLA associations seemingly driven largely by CMV exposure. In this cohort, only TCR beta chains were sequenced, and detectable features were limited by the absence of alpha or paired-chain data. In both the original and validation cohorts, the classifier was reported to diagnose cytomegalovirus status with high specificity and sensitivity. In vitro tests confirmed that a few of the cytomegalovirus-associated TCR beta chains recognize cytomegalovirus antigens. Most TCR sequences were seen in very few donors, while some public TCRs were found in many individuals. According to a later genetic analysis, donors in an Asian-associated ancestry cluster had fewer N-insertions in productive TCRs than the approximately 690-donor mean. HLA typing was unavailable for some donors at each locus, so association tests used only the typed subset. In a later analysis, more than 15,000 TCR beta sequences were associated with specific HLA alleles at a false discovery rate of 0.05. When HLA alleles, especially DR and DQ, strongly co-occurred, attributing TCR associations to individual alleles was difficult. A further reported finding was that TCR beta sequences accurately predicted the HLA-A and HLA-B alleles for most subjects in the first cohort. Immune exposure information for the cohort was limited to CMV serostatus. In the study, around 150 TCR beta chains were listed as associated with cytomegalovirus. V-gene and J-gene trimming of TCR beta chains was associated with a missense DCLRE1C variant in a later genetic analysis, and the association was replicated in an independent cohort.

This sequence was found in a woman aged 45 to 65 in good health and CMV-seronegative. Sequenced material: PBMCs.

The DNA sequence is TGTGCCAGTAGTATAGGCAAGGGGTTGAACACTGAAGCTTTCTTT. Its translation is CASSIGKGLNTEAFF. The chain joins TRBV19 to TRBJ1-1, with a weak D call of TRBD1 (5 bases match). Cut back by 1 base and 0 bases, the V and J ends lie 9 bases apart. CDR1 is given as LNHDA and CDR2 as SQIVND, both from the germline V gene (reference sequence). Including cysteine and phenylalanine, the CDR3 has 15 amino acids. Only the CDR3 DNA is retained, 45 bases long and in frame from the first base.